Listed here are 8 T cell receptor beta chains from one sample, sequenced in a study of memory CD4+ T cells and cytomegalovirus serostatus. The sort gate was single viable CD3+CD4+CD8-CD45RO+ cells for memory CD4+ T cells. Assay used: immunoSEQ multiplex PCR; TCRdb lists only in-frame clones, some missing. This repertoire shows 45,000 to 55,000 clones, 75% to 85% found once; its top ten account for 0.65% to 0.7%. Sample: memory CD4+ T cells from blood. These receptors came from an adult in good health and CMV-seronegative.

This clone was counted only a few times. CDR3 in amino acids: CASSFGIAGDKNIQYF. Written as DNA, the CDR3 is TGCGCCAGCAGCTTCGGGATAGCGGGAGACAAAAACATTCAGTACTTC. The chain couples TRBV10-1 to TRBJ2-4; 9 bases are a match to TRBD2. The J segment lost 3 bases and the V segment lost 6 bases, leaving 9 bases of the junction unmatched. This CDR3 spans 16 amino acids. Per germline, CDR1 WNHNN and CDR2 SYGVQD (reference sequence).

V usage is TRBV6-6 and J usage is TRBJ1-4, with 7 nucleotides matching TRBD1. The CDR3 has 12 amino acids. Germline CDR1 and CDR2: MNHNY and SVGAGI (reference sequence). V lost 5 bases and J lost 8; bases outside the gene matches: 2. As DNA, the CDR3 is TGTGCCAGCAGTCCAGGGGGGGAAAAACTGTTTTTT. Its translation: CASSPGGEKLFF.

The rearrangement uses TRBV7-8 and TRBJ2-5, with D possibly being TRBD1 (6 bases). This CDR3 is 15 amino acids long. CDR1 is SGHVS, CDR2 FQNEAQ, per germline. V shed 7 bases and J shed 1 base, with 16 bases lying between them. The CDR3 DNA follows: TGTGCCAGCACCCACCTCAGGACAGTCCAAGAGACCCAGTACTTC. This sequence encodes CASTHLRTVQETQYF.

This rearrangement joins TRBV28 to TRBJ1-3, with 7 nucleotides matching TRBD1. Germline-derived CDR1 and CDR2 are MDHEN and SYDVKM. V dropped 6 bases and J dropped 0; count of bases not matched to a gene: 8. The CDR3 has 16 residues. The CDR3 sequence: CASRAGTVSSGNTIYF. CDR3 DNA sequence: TGTGCCAGCAGGGCCGGGACAGTGAGCTCTGGAAACACCATATATTTT.

The chain carries TRBV7-2 and TRBJ2-7; weak D call: TRBD1 (6 bases). V lost 1 base, J lost 5 bases, and 12 bases lay in between. This CDR3 contains 14 residues. The germline CDR1 and CDR2 sequences are SGHTA and FQGNSA. Here the CDR3 DNA reads TGTGCCAGCAGCTTAGGGCAGGGGAGACACGAGCAGTACTTC. Protein: CASSLGQGRHEQYF.

The chain recombines TRBV5-4 with TRBJ2-7; 7 nucleotides match TRBD1. With V trimmed by 4 bases and J by 2 bases, 3 bases remained unmatched. The CDR3 has 13 amino acids. The germline V gene encodes CDR1 SGHNT and CDR2 YYREEE (reference sequence). CDR3 nucleotides: TGTGCCAGCAGCGCCGGGACAGCCTACGAGCAGTACTTC. This sequence encodes CASSAGTAYEQYF.

The chain is built from TRBV15 and TRBJ2-5; 8 positions match TRBD2. Germline-derived CDR1 and CDR2 are LNHNV and YYDKDF (reference sequence). There are 16 residues in the CDR3. Germline trimming cut 3 bases from V and 1 base from J; bases unmatched to any gene: 7. Here the CDR3 reads CATSSDRTSSQETQYF. The DNA of the CDR3 is TGTGCCACCAGCAGTGATCGGACTAGCTCCCAAGAGACCCAGTACTTC.

This clone rates as medium-sized. The J gene is TRBJ2-3, the V gene TRBV7-3, with 13 bases fitting TRBD2. There are 17 residues in the CDR3. From germline, CDR1 is SGHTA and CDR2 FQGTGA. With V trimmed by 4 bases and J by 6 bases, 10 bases remained unmatched. The CDR3 DNA reads TGTGCCAGCAGCTCGGGGGCGACTAGCGGGAGGTGGGATACGCAGTATTTT. This gives the protein CASSSGATSGRWDTQYF.